This note documents a single TCR beta chain sequence. The sample comes from a study of blood T cell repertoires in COVID-19. Only in-frame clones appear in the TCRdb table, and some are missing; sequencing was by immunoSEQ multiplex PCR. Of 95,000 to 150,000 clones in the sample, 85% were seen once. This clonotype originated in a man at least 80 years old with active or convalescent COVID-19. Sequenced material: peripheral blood.

DNA for the CDR3: TGTGCCAGCAGGCCGGGGACAGGGCAGTACGAGCAGTACTTC. It codes for CASRPGTGQYEQYF. This chain joins TRBV6-5 and TRBJ2-7, with TRBD1 matching over 9 bases. Germline assignment: CDR1 MNHEY and CDR2 SVGAGI. J gave up 4 bases and V 6 bases, and 7 bases lay outside the gene matches. CDR3 length: 14 amino acids.